One and the same sample provided the 32 T cell receptor beta chains below, sequenced in a study of CD8+CD57+ T cells in acquired aplastic anemia. Profiles of TCR beta VDJ and CDR3 were generated from a genomic DNA template. TCRdb used MiXCR to reprocess the reads, holding one entry per CDR3 protein. The sample has about 180,000 distinct CDR3 sequences, about 47% seen once; the top ten hold under 3.5%. The sample comprised sorted CD4+, CD8+, or CD8+CD57+ T cells (not recorded which) from PBMCs. The receptors derive from a human donor in good health.

Only one count was recorded for this clonotype. The chain couples TRBV3-1 to TRBJ2-4; unclear D gene. Trimming shortened V by 4 bases and J by 15 bases, and 16 bases separated the two germline ends. Germline CDR1 and CDR2: LGHDT and YNNKEL (reference sequence). The CDR3 totals 12 residues. CDR3 protein: CASSLTTGPRYF. For the CDR3, the DNA is TGTGCCAGCAGCCTTACCACCGGGCCGAGGTACTTC.

This clonotype was counted ten times or more. The CDR3 DNA reads as TGCAGCGTTGACGGGACGGCCATGAACACTGAAGCTTTCTTT. Translated, it gives CSVDGTAMNTEAFF. This chain links TRBV29-1 with TRBJ1-1; perhaps TRBD1 as D (5 bases). The CDR3 extends over 14 amino acids. Germline V CDR1 and CDR2: SQVTM, ANQGSEA. The germline V and J ends were trimmed by 3 bases and 0 bases, with 11 bases remaining between them. Full variable domain (remainder filled in from reference TRBV29-1 and TRBJ1-1): SAVISQKPSRDICQRGTSLTIQCQVDSQVTMMFWYRQQPGQSLTLIATANQGSEATYESGFVIDKFPISRPNLTFSTLTVSNMSPEDSSIYLCSVDGTAMNTEAFFGQGTRLTVV.

This clonotype was found many times. The CDR3 DNA reads as TGCAGTGTATTCGCGGGGGGACCCCATGGCTACACCTTC. Residues: CSVFAGGPHGYTF. The chain has TRBV20-1 and TRBJ1-2, with TRBD1 as a possible D gene (5 bases). This CDR3 contains 13 residues. Per the germline V gene, CDR1 is DFQATT and CDR2 is SNEGSKA (reference sequence). Deletions cut 7 bases from V and 6 bases from J, with 18 bases between.

A remark on this clonotype: Here the CDR3 omits its conserved ending phenylalanine or tryptophan, so a read error is the likely source. The chain uses TRBV12-3 or TRBV12-4 and TRBJ2-7; perhaps TRBD2 as D (5 bases). Trimming stripped 3 bases from V and 4 bases from J, with 13 bases between. CDR3 length equals 14 residues. The CDR3 DNA is TGTGCCAGCAGTTTCAGCGGAACCCCTTACGAGCAGTACCTC. The encoded protein is CASSFSGTPYEQYL.

The chain combines TRBV27 with TRBJ1-3; no reliable D call. V lost 6 bases, J lost 0 bases, and 9 bases lay in between. This CDR3 is 14 amino acids long. Germline V CDR1 and CDR2: MNHEY, SMNVEV (reference sequence). The CDR3: CASSRSLSGNTIYF. The CDR3 nucleotides are TGTGCCAGCAGCCGGTCACTCTCTGGAAACACCATATATTTT.

This chain joins TRBV24-1 and TRBJ1-5; D is perhaps TRBD1 (5 bases). Germline V gene data show CDR1 as KGHDR and CDR2 as SFDVKD. V was pared by 5 bases and J by 5 bases, with 18 bases between. The CDR3 runs 16 residues. In DNA, the CDR3 is TGTGCCACCAGTGTAGGAACGCAGGGCGCGTATCAGCCCCAGCATTTT. It encodes CATSVGTQGAYQPQHF.

This clonotype was seen at least ten times. V usage is TRBV4-1 and J usage is TRBJ1-6; 9 bases are shared with TRBD1. Germline CDR1 and CDR2: MGHRA and YSYEKL. The CDR3 has 16 amino acids. Losses at the gene ends were 4 bases for V and 5 bases for J; bases not matched to a gene: 6. This CDR3 reads CASSPGQGGHNSPLHF. The CDR3 coding sequence is TGCGCCAGCAGCCCGGGACAGGGAGGCCATAATTCACCCCTCCACTTT.

The chain recombines TRBV18 with TRBJ1-4; D unresolved. Trimming stripped 0 bases from V and 3 bases from J, with 8 bases between. The CDR3 contains 15 residues. Looked up from germline, CDR1 is KGHSH and CDR2 is LQKENI. The CDR3, as DNA: TGTGCCAGCTCACCACCGTGGGGTTCTAATGAAAAACTGTTTTTT. Encoded protein: CASSPPWGSNEKLFF.

The chain has TRBV28 and TRBJ1-5; 7 bases are a match to TRBD1. The CDR3 length is 16 residues. Germline V gene data show CDR1 as MDHEN and CDR2 as SYDVKM. V shed 6 bases and J 7 bases; nucleotides not matched to a gene: 15. The DNA for the CDR3 is TGTGCCAGCAGGGAGAGGAGACAGGGATTTCGACAGCCCCAGCATTTT. This encodes CASRERRQGFRQPQHF.

V is TRBV2 and J is TRBJ2-2, with D perhaps matching TRBD1 or TRBD2 (5 bases each). The CDR3 sequence is 13 residues long. Germline CDR1 and CDR2: SNHLY and FYNNEI. Trimming shortened V by 4 bases and J by 5 bases, and 8 bases separated the two germline ends. DNA of the CDR3: TGTGCCAGCAGTGGAGGGGAGACCGGGGAGCTGTTTTTT. Translated, it gives CASSGGETGELFF.

The chain links TRBV25-1 to TRBJ1-1; a possible D gene is TRBD1 (6 bases). Germline V gene data show CDR1 as MGHDK and CDR2 as SYGVNS. V was trimmed by 1 base and J by 0 bases, leaving 15 bases between them. The CDR3 runs 17 residues. The CDR3 is CASSESRPGTMNTEAFF. The DNA for the CDR3 is TGTGCCAGCAGTGAATCGCGTCCCGGGACAATGAACACTGAAGCTTTCTTT.

The chain joins TRBV7-8 to TRBJ1-5; D is ambiguous. The CDR3 extends over 16 amino acids. CDR1 and CDR2 from the germline V gene are SGHVS and FQNEAQ. V dropped 2 bases and J dropped 2 bases, with 13 bases sitting between them. The CDR3 DNA is TGTGCCAGCAGCTTACCTGCGGCAGCTGGCAATCAGCCCCAGCATTTT. The encoded protein is CASSLPAAAGNQPQHF.

The J gene is TRBJ2-6, the V gene TRBV10-2; D remains ambiguous. V was trimmed by 4 bases and J by 3 bases, leaving 10 bases between them. Germline V lookup: CDR1 WSHSY, CDR2 SAAADI. This CDR3 has 15 residues. Written as DNA, the CDR3 is TGCGCCAGCAGTGTTGGAGTATATGGGGCCAACGTCCTGACTTTC. Protein: CASSVGVYGANVLTF.

Ten or more counts support this clonotype. The chain uses TRBV12-3 or TRBV12-4 and TRBJ1-2; D not resolved. The CDR3 covers 14 residues. Deletions cut 0 bases from V and 2 bases from J, with 7 bases between. This CDR3 is CASSLASENYGYTF. In DNA, the CDR3 is TGTGCCAGCAGTTTAGCATCAGAGAACTATGGCTACACCTTC.

In the case of this clonotype: This may be a read error, as it is one base from a much larger clone. The final CDR3 position lacks the conserved phenylalanine or tryptophan, pointing to a likely read error. This chain connects TRBV20-1 to TRBJ2-1, with D uncertain. Germline V gene sequence: CDR1 DFQATT, CDR2 SNEGSKA (reference sequence). Trimming removed 1 base from V and 9 bases from J, with 13 bases in between. The CDR3 sequence is 13 residues long. Here the CDR3 DNA reads TGCAGTGCTAGAGCTGAACCGAGCTCTGAGCAGTTCCTC. It encodes CSARAEPSSEQFL.

The chain couples TRBV7-6 to TRBJ2-5; 10 nucleotides match TRBD1. With 1 base clipped from V and 2 bases from J, the junction kept 13 bases outside the gene matches. Germline CDR1 SGHVS, CDR2 FNYEAQ. The CDR3 consists of 19 residues. This chain's CDR3 is CASSLGGLPGTGEQETQYF. CDR3 nucleotides: TGTGCCAGCAGCTTAGGAGGACTACCGGGGACAGGGGAACAAGAGACCCAGTACTTC.

This sequence joins TRBV29-1 and TRBJ2-4, with a possible D match to TRBD2 (6 bases). The V gene's germline CDR1 is SQVTM and CDR2 ANQGSEA. The CDR3 consists of 12 residues. Trimming removed 6 bases from V and 6 bases from J, with 12 bases in between. The CDR3 sequence is CSVRDSANIQYF. The CDR3 DNA reads TGCAGCGTACGGGACTCAGCAAACATTCAGTACTTC.

The sample holds many counts of this clonotype. J is TRBJ2-2 and V is TRBV15; D unresolved. The germline V gene has CDR1 LNHNV and CDR2 YYDKDF (reference sequence). The CDR3 consists of 12 residues. Trimming removed 0 bases from V and 7 bases from J, with 3 bases in between. Written as DNA, the CDR3 is TGTGCCACCAGCAGAGATTTCGGGGAGCTGTTTTTT. The encoded protein is CATSRDFGELFF. Supplemented by reference TRBV15 and TRBJ2-2, the full variable domain reads DAMVIQNPRYQVTQFGKPVTLSCSQTLNHNVMYWYQQKSSQAPKLLFHYYDKDFNNEADTPDNFQSRRPNTSFCFLDIRSPGLGDTAMYLCATSRDFGELFFGEGSRLTVL.

The V call is TRBV19, the J call TRBJ1-1; TRBD1 agrees at 8 bases. CDR1 is LNHDA, CDR2 SQIVND, per germline (reference sequence). J lost 2 bases, V lost 6 bases, and 8 bases had no gene match. The CDR3 runs 15 residues. The CDR3 DNA follows: TGTGCCAGTAGACCAGACAGGGGCGATAACACTGAAGCTTTCTTT. Protein sequence: CASRPDRGDNTEAFF.

This clonotype was seen repeatedly, ten times or more. This chain links TRBV19 with TRBJ1-5, with 8 bases fitting TRBD1. The CDR3 consists of 16 residues. The junction had 12 bases not matched to a gene; V was cut back by 4 bases and J by 7 bases. Germline V CDR1 and CDR2: LNHDA, SQIVND (reference sequence). The CDR3 DNA follows: TGTGCCAGTAGTAAAGCCCCGGACAGGGCTATACAGCCCCAGCATTTT. Protein product: CASSKAPDRAIQPQHF.

This rearrangement joins TRBV24-1 to TRBJ2-7; 16 bases map to TRBD2. The CDR3 totals 19 residues. Trimming took 6 bases from V and 2 from J; bases not matched to a gene: 12. The germline CDR1 and CDR2 sequences are KGHDR and SFDVKD. The CDR3 nucleotides are TGTGCCACCAGTCCGTCCGGGACTAGCGGGAGGGCCACCCCCTACGAGCAGTACTTC. It specifies CATSPSGTSGRATPYEQYF.

This chain uses TRBV25-1 with TRBJ2-3, with D maybe TRBD1 (6 bases). The CDR3 has 17 amino acids. The germline gives CDR1 MGHDK, CDR2 SYGVNS. With 4 bases removed from V and 6 bases from J, the gap between germline ends came to 23 bases. The CDR3 loop reads CASSGLQGRREGDTQYF. The CDR3 nucleotides are TGTGCCAGCAGTGGCCTACAGGGTCGCAGAGAGGGTGATACGCAGTATTTT.

As concerns this clonotype: Germline is not matched at one junction end, which may reflect a read error. The V call is TRBV7-9, the J call TRBJ2-5; maybe TRBD1 (6 bases). The CDR3 is 15 amino acids. CDR1 SEHNR and CDR2 FQNEAQ come from the germline V gene (reference sequence). The CDR3 DNA follows: TGTGCCTGCAGCCCTCGCCCGACAGGAGAAGAGACCCAGTACTTC. Translation gives CACSPRPTGEETQYF. Full variable domain (rest looked up from reference TRBV7-9 and TRBJ2-5): DTGVSQNPRHKITKRGQNVTFRCDPISEHNRLYWYRQTLGQGPEFLTYFQNEAQLEKSRLLSDRFSAERPKGSFSTLEIQRTEQGDSAMYLCACSPRPTGEETQYFGPGTRLLVL.

This clonotype has a count of ten or more. The rearrangement uses TRBV7-2 and TRBJ2-2; D is perhaps TRBD2 (6 bases). This CDR3 is 16 amino acids long. V dropped 2 bases and J dropped 0 bases, with 10 bases sitting between them. CDR1 is SGHTA and CDR2 is FQGNSA in the germline V gene. The CDR3 sequence: CASSLQAGTNTGELFF. The CDR3, as DNA: TGTGCCAGCAGCTTACAGGCGGGGACGAACACCGGGGAGCTGTTTTTT.

The rearrangement joins TRBV6-1 to TRBJ1-1; D is unclear. Per germline, CDR1 MNHNS and CDR2 SASEGT. The CDR3 runs 14 residues. Trimming took off 4 bases at V and 1 base at J, with 10 bases between the two ends. As DNA, the CDR3 is TGTGCCAGCAGTGGCCCTATTCGGAACACTGAAGCTTTCTTT. It encodes CASSGPIRNTEAFF.

This clonotype was detected many times. The V gene is TRBV10-3, the J gene TRBJ2-1; 10 bases are shared with TRBD1. This CDR3 is 14 amino acids long. V trimming: 3 bases; J trimming: 7 bases; junction bases outside the gene matches: 3. Germline V lookup: CDR1 ENHRY, CDR2 SYGVKD. CDR3 residues: CAISEWDRGNEQFF. CDR3 coding DNA: TGTGCCATCAGTGAATGGGACAGGGGAAATGAGCAGTTCTTC.

This clonotype occurred once. The rearrangement joins TRBV14 to TRBJ1-1, with TRBD1 as a possible D gene (5 bases). The V gene's germline CDR1 is SGHDN and CDR2 FVKESK. V was trimmed by 5 bases and J by 1 base, leaving 11 bases between them. The CDR3 runs to 14 residues. DNA for the CDR3: TGTGCCAGCAGCTACGGGACCGCGAACACTGAAGCTTTCTTT. Translation: CASSYGTANTEAFF. Using reference TRBV14 and TRBJ1-1 for the parts outside the CDR3, the full variable domain is EAGVTQFPSHSVIEKGQTVTLRCDPISGHDNLYWYRRVMGKEIKFLLHFVKESKQDESGMPNNRFLAERTGGTYSTLKVQPAELEDSGVYFCASSYGTANTEAFFGQGTRLTVV.

To note about this clonotype: This sequence may be a read error, since a much larger clone differs from it by one base. This chain links TRBV7-8 with TRBJ2-7; 7 bases line up with TRBD1. V dropped 5 bases and J dropped 2; count of bases not matched to a gene: 3. CDR3 length: 13 amino acids. CDR1 and CDR2 (germline): SGHVS, FQNEAQ. The CDR3 nucleotides are TGTGCCAGCAGCCGACAGGGAACCTACGAGCAGTACTTC. It is translated as CASSRQGTYEQYF.

This clonotype was found many times. The rearrangement links TRBV19 to TRBJ2-7; D is possibly TRBD1 (5 bases). Trimming took off 7 bases at V and 0 bases at J, with 13 bases between the two ends. CDR1 and CDR2 from the germline V gene are LNHDA and SQIVND (reference sequence). This CDR3 contains 14 residues. The CDR3 region has the DNA TGTGCCAGTACCCCGACAGACCTCTCCTACGAGCAGTACTTC. Protein: CASTPTDLSYEQYF.

The chain couples TRBV2 to TRBJ1-2; 10 bases are a match to TRBD1. This CDR3 spans 15 amino acids. The J segment lost 6 bases and the V segment lost 7 bases, leaving 11 bases of the junction unmatched. Germline loops: CDR1 SNHLY, CDR2 FYNNEI. The CDR3: CASITTPGQGNGYTF. In DNA form, the CDR3 reads TGTGCCAGCATCACTACCCCGGGACAGGGGAATGGCTACACCTTC.

J is TRBJ2-7 and V is TRBV11-2, with unresolved D. The CDR3 sequence is 15 residues long. Trimming pared 0 bases from V and 2 bases from J, leaving 11 bases between. Germline-derived CDR1 and CDR2 are SGHAT and FQNNGV. CDR3 residues: CASSLEVSETYEQYF. CDR3 coding DNA: TGTGCCAGCAGCTTAGAGGTTTCGGAAACCTACGAGCAGTACTTC.

Worth noting for this clonotype: The germline gene is not matched at one end of the junction; a read error may be the cause. This chain joins TRBV19 and TRBJ2-1, with TRBD1 identical over 9 bases. The CDR3 has 9 amino acids. Germline CDR1 is LNHDA and CDR2 is SQIVND (reference sequence). The CDR3 spells CASSTGQGF. CDR3 DNA sequence: TGTGCCAGTAGTACGGGACAGGGCTTC.